This T cell receptor (beta chain) appears in the sequencing data of a study of cytomegalovirus exposure and HLA in healthy donors. The PCR employed 60 Vbeta primers together with 13 Jbeta primers. Produced via immunoSEQ multiplex PCR; TCRdb's table is partial and in-frame only. The table lists roughly 160,000 clones, roughly 76% of them singletons. Per germline, CDR1 SQVTM and CDR2 ANQGSEA. CDR3 length: 14 amino acids. The ends were cut back, 3 bases at V and 9 bases at J, with 20 bases in the middle. Sequenced: PBMCs. The chain combines TRBV29-1 with TRBJ1-2; D is undetermined. The sequence came from a man aged 55 to 70 in good health and CMV-seronegative. The CDR3 spells CSVEWQAGQPSYTF. Here the CDR3 DNA reads TGCAGCGTTGAGTGGCAGGCGGGCCAACCGAGCTACACCTTC.